This TCR beta chain was sequenced for a study of cytomegalovirus exposure and HLA in healthy donors. Study background: As released early, the data held about 85 million unique TCRs from HLA-typed donors.

Primers included in the PCR were 60 Vbeta and 13 Jbeta primers. Assay: immunoSEQ multiplex PCR; the TCRdb copy retains only in-frame clones and omits some. The sample yields around 110,000 clones, approximately 70% seen once. CDR1 and CDR2 from the germline V gene are SGHNT and YENEEA. The CDR3 spans 15 residues. J was trimmed by 6 bases and V by 3 bases; bases with no gene match: 7. The study's findings and limits: Per published reports, the classifier diagnosed cytomegalovirus status with high specificity and sensitivity. The productive fraction for most TCR beta V segments was about 90% or about 30% in an earlier analysis. V segments that were indistinguishable, TRBV6-2 and TRBV6-3 among them, were omitted from analysis.

As regards this clone: What it binds is not known.

The sequence was collected from a woman in her twenties or thirties in good health and CMV-seronegative. Material: PBMCs. The gene calls are TRBV11-3 and TRBJ1-2, with 10 bases aligning to TRBD1. CDR3 coding DNA: TGTGCCAGCAGCTTGGAGACAGGGGGCGCAGATGGCTACACCTTC. Amino acids: CASSLETGGADGYTF.